The 28 T cell receptor beta chains below all came from one sample that was sequenced in a study of neurological immune-mediated disorders. TCRdb itself ran the 5' RACE reads through MiXCR, one entry per CDR3 protein. The sample includes fewer than 75,000 distinct CDR3 sequences, less than 5.5% of them seen just once. Sample: PBMCs. The receptors stem from a man aged 25 to 40 with multiple sclerosis.

A few counts support this clonotype. The chain uses TRBV10-3 and TRBJ1-5, with TRBD1 matching 10 bases. CDR3 length equals 14 residues. J lost 5 bases, V lost 11 bases, and 9 bases had no gene match. In germline, CDR1 is ENHRY, CDR2 SYGVKD. The CDR3 bases are TGTGCCCCGGTCGAGGACAGGGGGGATCAGCCCCAGCATTTT. This codes for CAPVEDRGDQPQHF.

The sample holds many counts of this clonotype. The genes are TRBV10-3 and TRBJ2-5; no reliable D call. Germline V gene data show CDR1 as ENHRY and CDR2 as SYGVKD. Trimming took off 6 bases at V and 7 bases at J, with 12 bases between the two ends. The CDR3 length is 12 residues. The CDR3 reads CAISSTTGTQYF. The DNA for the CDR3 is TGTGCCATCAGCTCTACCACGGGGACCCAGTACTTC.

This clonotype was observed at least ten times. The J gene is TRBJ1-2, the V gene TRBV7-9; D not certain. This CDR3 spans 12 amino acids. Germline V gene data show CDR1 as SEHNR and CDR2 as FQNEAQ (reference sequence). V was pared by 5 bases and J by 8 bases, with 12 bases between. The CDR3 DNA reads TGTGCCAGCAGCCCTCAAACTGGGGGCTACACCTTC. Its protein is CASSPQTGGYTF.

This clonotype was seen many times. This rearrangement joins TRBV6-5 to TRBJ1-1; no clear D gene. CDR3 length: 13 residues. Per the germline V gene, CDR1 is MNHEY and CDR2 is SVGAGI. With 5 bases removed from V and 0 bases from J, the gap between germline ends came to 7 bases. CDR3 amino acids: CASSAEVNTEAFF. The CDR3 nucleotides read TGTGCCAGCAGTGCGGAAGTGAACACTGAAGCTTTCTTT.

This clonotype was picked up many times. The chain carries TRBV20-1 and TRBJ2-3; D gene ambiguous. The CDR3 runs to 13 residues. V lost 7 bases and J 3 bases, leaving 14 bases between the germline ends. CDR1 and CDR2 from the germline V gene are DFQATT and SNEGSKA (reference sequence). Here the CDR3 DNA reads TGCAGTGTCCGTTCGCTAGGAACAGATACGCAGTATTTT. The encoded protein is CSVRSLGTDTQYF.

The J gene is TRBJ2-3, the V gene TRBV5-1, with TRBD2 matching 8 bases. Per the germline V gene, CDR1 is SGHRS and CDR2 is YFSETQ. The CDR3 length is 15 residues. V gave up 4 bases and J gave up 5 bases; unmatched junction bases: 9. As DNA, the CDR3 is TGCGCCAGCAGCGGTTTGCGGGGGGCGGGAGATACGCAGTATTTT. This codes for CASSGLRGAGDTQYF.

Concerning this clonotype itself: Since no conserved phenylalanine or tryptophan closes the CDR3, a read error is the likely cause. CDR3 DNA: TGCAGTGCAGAGACAGGGAATTCCCACTACGAGCAGTACAAC. This sequence encodes CSAETGNSHYEQYN. This chain connects TRBV20-1 to TRBJ2-7; 7 bases are shared with TRBD1. The CDR3 spans 14 residues. Germline loops: CDR1 DFQATT, CDR2 SNEGSKA (reference sequence). The V and J ends lost 6 bases and 3 bases, in that order; junction bases with no gene match: 11.

This clonotype appeared many times. This chain joins TRBV5-5 and TRBJ2-7, with 7 bases that match TRBD2. Trimming removed 4 bases from V and 4 bases from J; junction bases left unmatched: 2. The germline CDR1 and CDR2 sequences are SGHKS and YYEKEE (reference sequence). The CDR3 runs to 12 residues. The CDR3 protein is CASSERGYEQYV. The CDR3 DNA follows: TGTGCCAGCAGCGAGCGGGGATACGAGCAGTACGTC.

This clonotype was seen ten or more times. The CDR3 protein is CASSSLSSYEQYV. The CDR3 DNA reads as TGTGCCAGCAGCTCCCTCTCCTCCTACGAGCAGTACGTC. V usage is TRBV7-8 and J usage is TRBJ2-7; no reliable D call. This CDR3 contains 13 residues. V shed 4 bases and J shed 0 bases, with 7 bases lying between them. CDR1 is SGHVS and CDR2 is FQNEAQ in the germline V gene.

This clonotype was found many times. The CDR3 loop reads CASSFRQVGGGEQYF. The DNA for the CDR3 is TGCGCCAGCAGCTTTCGTCAGGTAGGGGGCGGCGAGCAGTACTTC. The genes are TRBV5-1 and TRBJ2-7; TRBD1 matches 7 bases. V gave up 2 bases and J gave up 6 bases; unmatched junction bases: 11. Germline CDR1 reads SGHRS; CDR2 reads YFSETQ. CDR3 size: 15 residues.

V and J are TRBV15 and TRBJ1-1; D is unclear. The germline CDR1 and CDR2 sequences are LNHNV and YYDKDF (reference sequence). The length of the CDR3 is 15 residues. V was trimmed by 0 bases and J by 5 bases, leaving 13 bases between them. DNA of the CDR3: TGTGCCACCAGCAGAGACAAGAAATCTGGGACTGAAGCTTTCTTT. Its translation is CATSRDKKSGTEAFF.

There are many counts of this clonotype. The chain uses TRBV5-1 and TRBJ2-1, with TRBD2 matching over 11 bases. This CDR3 is 18 amino acids long. V was pared by 0 bases and J by 4 bases, with 9 bases of the junction left unmatched. Germline loops: CDR1 SGHRS, CDR2 YFSETQ. The CDR3 here is CASSLASPASGGYNEQFF. As DNA, the CDR3 is TGCGCCAGCAGCTTGGCATCCCCCGCTAGCGGGGGGTACAATGAGCAGTTCTTC.

At least ten counts were recorded for this clonotype. The chain carries TRBV24-1 and TRBJ2-3, with 9 bases that match TRBD2. Germline V CDR1 and CDR2: KGHDR, SFDVKD. The CDR3 sequence is 18 residues long. Trimming took 4 bases from V and 0 from J; bases not matched to a gene: 10. CDR3 nucleotides: TGTGCCACCAGTGACCAGAATATAGCGGGGGCGAGCACAGATACGCAGTATTTT. Translation gives CATSDQNIAGASTDTQYF.

This clonotype was detected ten times or more. CDR3: CSAGTHSGTDTQYF. Written as DNA, the CDR3 is TGCAGTGCCGGGACACATAGTGGCACAGATACGCAGTATTTT. This chain uses TRBV20-1 with TRBJ2-3; TRBD1 might be the D (6 bases). This CDR3 is built from 14 residues. V was cut by 6 bases and J by 1 base, with 14 bases left in between. In germline, CDR1 is DFQATT, CDR2 SNEGSKA (reference sequence).

Ten or more counts support this clonotype. The V call is TRBV6-6, the J call TRBJ2-3, with D perhaps matching TRBD1 (6 bases). The CDR3 runs 15 residues. Trimming took off 5 bases at V and 1 base at J, with 13 bases between the two ends. Germline V CDR1 and CDR2: MNHNY, SVGAGI (reference sequence). The CDR3 sequence: CASSTAGTRTDTQYF. The CDR3, as DNA: TGTGCCAGCAGTACGGCCGGGACACGCACAGATACGCAGTATTTT.

This clonotype showed up many times. The V gene is TRBV7-9, the J gene TRBJ2-2; a possible D gene is TRBD2 (6 bases). Germline lookup yields CDR1 SEHNR and CDR2 FQNEAQ (reference sequence). The CDR3 consists of 16 residues. The germline V and J ends were trimmed by 2 bases and 2 bases, with 12 bases remaining between them. DNA for the CDR3: TGTGCCAGCAGCTTACAGGAGGGATATAACACCGGGGAGCTGTTTTTT. Its translation: CASSLQEGYNTGELFF.

This clonotype occurred a few times. V gene TRBV7-6 combines with J gene TRBJ2-3, with 10 bases that match TRBD2. This CDR3 contains 14 residues. Germline lookup yields CDR1 SGHVS and CDR2 FNYEAQ. V lost 5 bases to trimming and J lost 6 bases; unmatched junction nucleotides: 5. The CDR3, as DNA: TGTGCCAGCAGCCGGAGCGGGGGGGCCGATACGCAGTATTTT. It yields the protein CASSRSGGADTQYF. The entire variable domain, with the rest obtained from reference TRBV7-6 and TRBJ2-3, is as follows: GAGVSQSPRYKVTKRGQDVALRCDPISGHVSLYWYRQALGQGPEFLTYFNYEAQQDKSGLPNDRFSAERPEGSISTLTIQRTEQRDSAMYRCASSRSGGADTQYFGPGTRLTVL.

This clonotype has a count of ten or more. The V and J genes are TRBV5-6 and TRBJ1-5; 9 nucleotides align to TRBD1. Losses at the gene ends were 4 bases for V and 9 bases for J; bases not matched to a gene: 5. CDR3 length: 13 amino acids. Germline V gene lookup returns CDR1 SGHDT and CDR2 YYEEEE. CDR3 coding DNA: TGTGCCAGCAGCGTACGACAGGGGGGGCCCCAGCATTTT. Translated: CASSVRQGGPQHF.

This clonotype showed up many times. V usage is TRBV1 and J usage is TRBJ2-3; the D call of TRBD1 is as the table states it, not checked on the DNA. TRBV1 is a documented pseudogene. The CDR3 runs 16 residues. CDR3 residues: CTSPPGVLRLRHTQYF. The CDR3 coding sequence is TGCACCAGCCCCCCTGGGGTTCTCAGACTACGCCATACGCAGTATTTT.

This clonotype was picked up a small number of times. The chain links TRBV7-8 to TRBJ1-1; D not resolved. CDR1 is SGHVS, CDR2 FQNEAQ, per germline. The CDR3 runs to 14 residues. The V end was cut by 7 bases, the J end by 4 bases, with 16 bases between. As DNA, the CDR3 is TGTGCCAGCATGGGATCCGGGGTGGGCACTGAAGCTTTCTTT. Its protein product is CASMGSGVGTEAFF.

This clonotype was found many times. The chain recombines TRBV27 with TRBJ1-1; no reliable D call. V lost 6 bases and J 6 bases, leaving 14 bases between the germline ends. The CDR3 runs to 13 residues. In germline, CDR1 is MNHEY, CDR2 SMNVEV (reference sequence). The CDR3 DNA reads TGTGCCAGCAGCCGCCGTGGGTCCCCTGAAGCTTTCTTT. This gives the protein CASSRRGSPEAFF.

This clonotype was seen repeatedly, ten times or more. This rearrangement joins TRBV20-1 to TRBJ1-5; weak D call: TRBD1 (6 bases). V lost 2 bases to trimming and J lost 4 bases, with 9 bases between them. This CDR3 spans 13 amino acids. Germline lookup yields CDR1 DFQATT and CDR2 SNEGSKA (reference sequence). The CDR3 is CSARQGPNQPQHF. DNA of the CDR3: TGCAGTGCTAGACAGGGGCCGAATCAGCCCCAGCATTTT.

The V gene is TRBV5-1, the J gene TRBJ2-4; D is perhaps TRBD1 (6 bases). The CDR3 contains 13 residues. Germline CDR1 is SGHRS and CDR2 is YFSETQ. Between the trimmed V and J ends, which lost 8 bases and 4 bases, there was a span of 13 bases. The CDR3 bases are TGCGCCAGTAGTCCCCAGGGGAAAAACATTCAGTACTTC. Residues: CASSPQGKNIQYF.

This clonotype was seen at least ten times. V gene TRBV20-1 combines with J gene TRBJ2-7, with unresolved D. V gave up 3 bases and J gave up 0 bases, with 12 bases separating them. The CDR3 contains 14 residues. From germline, CDR1 is DFQATT and CDR2 SNEGSKA (reference sequence). Here the CDR3 reads CSARPKESSYEQYV. In DNA, the CDR3 is TGCAGTGCTAGGCCGAAGGAAAGCTCCTACGAGCAGTACGTC.

The CDR3 nucleotides read TGTGCCAGCAGCATAGGACAGGGCACAGATACGCAGTATTTT. Its protein product is CASSIGQGTDTQYF. The rearrangement links TRBV7-8 to TRBJ2-3; 7 bases map to TRBD1. V trimming: 5 bases; J trimming: 1 base; junction bases outside the gene matches: 3. This CDR3 is built from 14 residues. Germline CDR1 and CDR2: SGHVS and FQNEAQ.

This clonotype has ten or more counts. The chain has TRBV6-1 and TRBJ1-1; 7 bases are shared with TRBD1. Per the germline V gene, CDR1 is MNHNS and CDR2 is SASEGT. The CDR3 has 12 residues. V lost 4 bases, J lost 9 bases, and 5 bases stayed unmatched. CDR3 sequence (DNA): TGTGCCAGCAGTGCGACAGGGAGCCAAGCTTTCTTT. This gives the protein CASSATGSQAFF.

This clonotype was seen at least ten times. The rearrangement joins TRBV3-1 to TRBJ1-1; TRBD1 matches 8 bases. Germline CDR1 LGHDT, CDR2 YNNKEL (reference sequence). The CDR3 consists of 14 residues. Unmatched junction bases numbered 5, after V lost 4 bases and J lost 4 bases. The CDR3 spells CASSPFTGGTEAFF. The CDR3 DNA sequence: TGTGCCAGCAGCCCCTTTACAGGGGGCACTGAAGCTTTCTTT.

The sample holds many counts of this clonotype. The V gene is TRBV5-5, the J gene TRBJ2-2; D uncertain. The CDR3 extends over 15 amino acids. Germline V gene sequence: CDR1 SGHKS, CDR2 YYEKEE (reference sequence). V lost 1 base to trimming and J lost 1 base, with 8 bases between them. Written as DNA, the CDR3 is TGTGCCAGCAGCTTGCCACCTAGGAACACCGGGGAGCTGTTTTTT. Its translation is CASSLPPRNTGELFF.